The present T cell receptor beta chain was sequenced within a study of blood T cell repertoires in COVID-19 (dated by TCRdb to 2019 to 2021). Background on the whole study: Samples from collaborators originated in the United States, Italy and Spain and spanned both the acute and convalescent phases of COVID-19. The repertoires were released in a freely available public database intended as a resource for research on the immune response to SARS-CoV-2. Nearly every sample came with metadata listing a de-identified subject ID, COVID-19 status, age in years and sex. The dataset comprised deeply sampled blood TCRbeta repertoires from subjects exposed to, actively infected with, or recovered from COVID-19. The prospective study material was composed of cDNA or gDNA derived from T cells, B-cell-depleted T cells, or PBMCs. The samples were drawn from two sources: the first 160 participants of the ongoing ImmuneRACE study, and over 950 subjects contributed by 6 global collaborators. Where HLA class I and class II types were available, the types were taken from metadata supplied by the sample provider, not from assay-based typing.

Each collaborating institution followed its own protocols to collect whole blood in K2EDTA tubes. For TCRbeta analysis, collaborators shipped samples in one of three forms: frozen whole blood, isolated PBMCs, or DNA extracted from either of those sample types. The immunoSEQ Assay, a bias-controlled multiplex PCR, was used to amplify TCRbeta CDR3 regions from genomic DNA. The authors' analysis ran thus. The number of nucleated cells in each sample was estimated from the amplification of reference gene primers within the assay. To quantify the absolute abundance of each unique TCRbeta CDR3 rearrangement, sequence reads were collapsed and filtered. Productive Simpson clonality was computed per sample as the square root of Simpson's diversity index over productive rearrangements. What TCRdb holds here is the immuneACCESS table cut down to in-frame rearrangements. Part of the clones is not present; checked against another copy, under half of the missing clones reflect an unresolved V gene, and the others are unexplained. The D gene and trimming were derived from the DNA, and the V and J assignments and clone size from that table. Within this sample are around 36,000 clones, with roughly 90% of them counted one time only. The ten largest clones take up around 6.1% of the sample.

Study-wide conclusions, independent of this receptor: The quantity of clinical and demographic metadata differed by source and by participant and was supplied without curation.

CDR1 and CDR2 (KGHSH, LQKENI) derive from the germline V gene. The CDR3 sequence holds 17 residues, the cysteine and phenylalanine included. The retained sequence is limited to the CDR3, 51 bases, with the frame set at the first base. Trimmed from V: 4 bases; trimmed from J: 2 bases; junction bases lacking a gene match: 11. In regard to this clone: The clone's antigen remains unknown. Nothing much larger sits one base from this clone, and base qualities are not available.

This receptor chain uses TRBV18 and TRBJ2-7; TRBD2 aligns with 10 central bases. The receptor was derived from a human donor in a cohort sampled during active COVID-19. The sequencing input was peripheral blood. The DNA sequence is TGTGCCAGCTCACAGACAACTCTAGCGGGGGAGACCTACGAGCAGTACTTC. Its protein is CASSQTTLAGETYEQYF. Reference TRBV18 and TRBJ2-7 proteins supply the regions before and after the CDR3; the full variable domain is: NAGVMQNPRHLVRRRGQEARLRCSPMKGHSHVYWYRQLPEEGLKFMVYLQKENIIDESGMPKERFSAEFPKEGPSILRIQQVVRGDSAAYFCASSQTTLAGETYEQYFGPGTRLTVT.